Below, 16 T cell receptor beta chains from the same sample are listed, as sequenced in a study of vaccination effects on CD4 cells after COVID-19. Their recognized antigens are unknown. Viral peptide pool expansion of antigen-specific CD4+ T cells preceded sequencing in the ViraFEST assay. The culture ran for roughly 10 days before CD4+ T cells were isolated. Participants were vaccinated with two doses of either the BNT162b2 or mRNA-1273 vaccine. Libraries were prepared by immunoSEQ multiplex PCR; TCRdb keeps only in-frame clonotypes and omits some of them. The table has approximately 28,000 clones, roughly 85% seen once. Sequenced material: CD4+ T cells from PBMCs cultured with SARS-CoV-2 spike peptides, taken after COVID-19 vaccination. These receptors originate from a human donor who received a COVID-19 vaccine. Some clones in this sample may be carry-over from other donors' samples.

This sequence joins TRBV7-2 and TRBJ2-1, with TRBD1 as a possible D gene (5 bases). Germline V gives CDR1 SGHTA, CDR2 FQGNSA. The CDR3 extends over 13 amino acids. V was shortened by 5 bases and J by 7 bases, with 12 bases between the two germline ends. The CDR3 DNA reads TGTGCCAGCAGCCCCGGACATCTAAATGAGCAGTTCTTC. It translates to CASSPGHLNEQFF.

The V call is TRBV7-6, the J call TRBJ2-5; 11 nucleotides agree with TRBD1. CDR1 SGHVS and CDR2 FNYEAQ come from the germline V gene. The CDR3 length is 20 residues. V shed 5 bases, J shed 7 bases, and the junction held 24 bases outside the gene matches. In DNA, the CDR3 is TGTGCCAGCAGCGTGGGAACGGGACAGGGGGTCGAAGAAGTTTTGTGGACCCAGTACTTC. It codes for CASSVGTGQGVEEVLWTQYF.

This clone was counted once. The gene calls are TRBV5-1 and TRBJ2-1; possible D gene TRBD1, 6 bases. Germline V lookup: CDR1 SGHRS, CDR2 YFSETQ. The CDR3 is made up of 14 amino acids. Trimming took off 4 bases at V and 6 bases at J, with 14 bases between the two ends. Written as DNA, the CDR3 is TGCGCCAGCAGCGGAAGACAGGCCCTCAATGAGCAGTTCTTC. Its translation: CASSGRQALNEQFF.

This chain links TRBV3-1 (or the pseudogene TRBV3-2) with TRBJ1-2; no firm D call. V was cut by 0 bases and J by 8 bases, with 16 bases left in between. Germline V gene data show CDR1 as LGHDT and CDR2 as YNNKEL (reference sequence). The CDR3 loop spans 15 amino acids. CDR3 protein: CASSQDLRRSGGYTF. DNA of the CDR3: TGTGCCAGCAGCCAAGATCTAAGGAGGTCGGGGGGCTACACCTTC.

The V and J genes are TRBV2 and TRBJ2-7; D unclear. The CDR3 is 13 residues long. Germline V gene data show CDR1 as SNHLY and CDR2 as FYNNEI. With 3 bases removed from V and 3 bases from J, the gap between germline ends came to 9 bases. CDR3 loop: CASSDVFSYEQYV. CDR3 bases: TGTGCCAGCAGTGACGTGTTCAGCTACGAGCAGTACGTC.

This sequence joins TRBV20-1 and TRBJ1-2, with TRBD1 identical over 9 bases. Germline V gives CDR1 DFQATT, CDR2 SNEGSKA (reference sequence). With V trimmed by 3 bases and J by 8 bases, 7 bases remained unmatched. The CDR3 sequence is 13 residues long. CDR3 nucleotides: TGCAGTGCTAGTGGGACAGGGAGTCGAGGCTACACCTTC. Translation gives CSASGTGSRGYTF.

The chain links TRBV28 to TRBJ1-5, with a possible D match to TRBD1 (6 bases). Deletions cut 8 bases from V and 6 bases from J, with 20 bases between. CDR3 length equals 15 residues. Germline assignment: CDR1 MDHEN and CDR2 SYDVKM. CDR3 DNA sequence: TGTGCCAGCGAAAGAGGGACACACGCCAGTCAGCCCCAGCATTTT. It encodes CASERGTHASQPQHF.

The V gene is TRBV4-2, the J gene TRBJ1-2, with 7 bases aligning to TRBD1. The CDR3 contains 16 residues. Per germline, CDR1 LGHNA and CDR2 YNFKEQ. The junction had 8 bases not matched to a gene; V was cut back by 0 bases and J by 4 bases. CDR3 in amino acids: CASSQETNRGTYGYTF. The CDR3 DNA is TGTGCCAGCAGCCAAGAGACGAACAGGGGTACCTATGGCTACACCTTC.

This clone was seen only once. The chain combines TRBV19 with TRBJ2-3; TRBD1 matches 7 bases. Germline V gene lookup returns CDR1 LNHDA and CDR2 SQIVND (reference sequence). V shed 3 bases, J shed 2 bases, and the junction held 2 bases outside the gene matches. The CDR3 spans 14 residues. CDR3 in amino acids: CASSIGTATDTQYF. CDR3 coding DNA: TGTGCCAGTAGTATCGGGACAGCCACAGATACGCAGTATTTT.

The chain joins TRBV28 to TRBJ1-2, with unresolved D. The CDR3 runs 14 residues. V gave up 5 bases and J gave up 8 bases, with 18 bases separating them. Germline assignment: CDR1 MDHEN and CDR2 SYDVKM. The CDR3 spells CASSTAEFLGGYTF. The CDR3, as DNA: TGTGCCAGCAGTACCGCGGAGTTCCTCGGCGGCTACACCTTC.

The chain has TRBV5-1 and TRBJ2-3, with 7 bases matching TRBD2. This CDR3 is built from 14 residues. V lost 6 bases to trimming and J lost 2 bases; unmatched junction nucleotides: 6. Germline CDR1 is SGHRS and CDR2 is YFSETQ. In nucleotides, the CDR3 is TGCGCCAGCACCACGGGGGGAATCACAGATACGCAGTATTTT. Protein product: CASTTGGITDTQYF.

V and J are TRBV3-1 (or the pseudogene TRBV3-2) and TRBJ2-7, with D perhaps assigned TRBD1 or TRBD2 (5 bases each). The germline gives CDR1 LGHDT, CDR2 YNNKEL (reference sequence). Between the trimmed V and J ends, which lost 3 bases and 2 bases, there was a span of 14 bases. This CDR3 is 15 amino acids long. CDR3 nucleotides: TGTGCCAGCAGCCAGCTTGGGACGGGGACCTACGAGCAGTACGTC. Its translation is CASSQLGTGTYEQYV.

J is TRBJ2-4 and V is TRBV14; 9 positions match TRBD1. There are 19 residues in the CDR3. Germline V gene data show CDR1 as SGHDN and CDR2 as FVKESK. Losses at the gene ends were 3 bases for V and 2 bases for J; bases not matched to a gene: 14. The DNA of the CDR3 is TGTGCCAGCAGCCACGACACCAGCGGGACAGGGAGGCCCAAAAACATTCAGTACTTC. It codes for CASSHDTSGTGRPKNIQYF.

The rearrangement links TRBV5-5 to TRBJ2-5; the D call may be TRBD1 or TRBD2 (6 bases each). The CDR3 spans 17 residues. The V and J ends lost 0 bases and 1 base respectively, with 16 bases between them. Per germline, CDR1 SGHKS and CDR2 YYEKEE (reference sequence). CDR3 amino acids: CASSLGIGGPSQETQYF. The CDR3 region has the DNA TGTGCCAGCAGCTTGGGTATCGGGGGCCCCTCCCAAGAGACCCAGTACTTC.

This chain joins TRBV3-1 (or the pseudogene TRBV3-2) and TRBJ2-3, with no clear D. Germline loops: CDR1 LGHDT, CDR2 YNNKEL (reference sequence). The ends were cut back, 3 bases at V and 0 bases at J, with 13 bases in the middle. The CDR3 runs to 16 residues. CDR3 residues: CASSHLSRRSTDTQYF. In DNA form, the CDR3 reads TGTGCCAGCAGCCACCTTAGCCGGCGAAGCACAGATACGCAGTATTTT.

This chain joins TRBV4-1 and TRBJ1-2, with D possibly TRBD1 on 6 matching bases. Germline V gives CDR1 MGHRA, CDR2 YSYEKL. This CDR3 is built from 16 residues. V dropped 0 bases and J dropped 4 bases, with 15 bases sitting between them. Here the CDR3 reads CASSQDTNLGAYGYTF. DNA of the CDR3: TGCGCCAGCAGCCAAGATACGAACCTGGGGGCCTATGGCTACACCTTC.